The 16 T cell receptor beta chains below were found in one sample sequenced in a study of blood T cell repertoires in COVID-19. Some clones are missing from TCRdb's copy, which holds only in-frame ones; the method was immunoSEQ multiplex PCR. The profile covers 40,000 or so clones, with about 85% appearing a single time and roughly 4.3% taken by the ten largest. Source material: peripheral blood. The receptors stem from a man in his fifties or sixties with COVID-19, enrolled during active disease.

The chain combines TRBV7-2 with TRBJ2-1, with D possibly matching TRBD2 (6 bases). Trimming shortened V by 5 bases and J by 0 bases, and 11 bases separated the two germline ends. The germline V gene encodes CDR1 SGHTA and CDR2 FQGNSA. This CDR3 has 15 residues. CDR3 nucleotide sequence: TGTGCCAGCAGCCCAACTAGCTACTCCTACAATGAGCAGTTCTTC. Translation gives CASSPTSYSYNEQFF.

The CDR3 DNA follows: TGCGCCAGCAGTCCAGGATACAATGAGCAGTTCTTC. Translated, it gives CASSPGYNEQFF. The V gene is TRBV10-2, the J gene TRBJ2-1; D unresolved. Germline CDR1 WSHSY, CDR2 SAAADI. V shed 5 bases and J shed 4 bases, with 6 bases lying between them. The CDR3 is 12 amino acids.

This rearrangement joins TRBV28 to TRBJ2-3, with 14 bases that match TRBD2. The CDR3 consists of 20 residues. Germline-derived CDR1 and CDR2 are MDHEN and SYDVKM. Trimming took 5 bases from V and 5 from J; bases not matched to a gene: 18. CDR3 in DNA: TGTGCCAGCAGTCGACCTGGGACCGGGACTAGCGGGAGTATTAGAGATACGCAGTATTTT. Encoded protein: CASSRPGTGTSGSIRDTQYF.

The CDR3 DNA is TGTGCCAGCAGCCAAGAGGCTCCAAGCTCCTACAATGAGCAGTTCTTC. It encodes CASSQEAPSSYNEQFF. V usage is TRBV4-2 and J usage is TRBJ2-1; D not certain. Trimming took 0 bases from V and 0 from J, leaving 9 bases between them. The CDR3 is 16 amino acids. CDR1 is LGHNA and CDR2 is YNFKEQ in the germline V gene.

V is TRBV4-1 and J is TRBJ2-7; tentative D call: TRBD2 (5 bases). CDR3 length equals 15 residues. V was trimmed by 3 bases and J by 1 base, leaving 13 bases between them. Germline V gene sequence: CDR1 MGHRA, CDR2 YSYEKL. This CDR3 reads CASSQDAGGSYEQYF. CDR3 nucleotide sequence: TGCGCCAGCAGCCAGGATGCAGGAGGTTCCTACGAGCAGTACTTC.

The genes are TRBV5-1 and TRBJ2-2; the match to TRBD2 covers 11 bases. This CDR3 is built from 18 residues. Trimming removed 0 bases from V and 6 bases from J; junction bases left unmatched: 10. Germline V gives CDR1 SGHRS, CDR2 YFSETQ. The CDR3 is CASSLGTSGQRGPGELFF. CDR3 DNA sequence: TGCGCCAGCAGCTTGGGGACTAGCGGGCAGCGCGGGCCCGGGGAGCTGTTTTTT. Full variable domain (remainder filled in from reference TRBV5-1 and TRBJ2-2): KAGVTQTPRYLIKTRGQQVTLSCSPISGHRSVSWYQQTPGQGLQFLFEYFSETQRNKGNFPGRFSGRQFSNSRSEMNVSTLELGDSALYLCASSLGTSGQRGPGELFFGEGSRLTVL.

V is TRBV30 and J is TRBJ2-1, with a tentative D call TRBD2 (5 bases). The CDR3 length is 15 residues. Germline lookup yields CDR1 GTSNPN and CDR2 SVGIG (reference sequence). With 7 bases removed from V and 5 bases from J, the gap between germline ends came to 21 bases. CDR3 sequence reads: CAFLILRDLDNEQFF. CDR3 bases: TGTGCCTTTCTCATCCTTCGGGATTTGGACAATGAGCAGTTCTTC. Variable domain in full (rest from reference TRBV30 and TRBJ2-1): SQTIHQWPATLVQPVGSPLSLECTVEGTSNPNLYWYRQAAGRGLQLLFYSVGIGQISSEVPQNLSASRPQDRQFILSSKKLLLSDSGFYLCAFLILRDLDNEQFFGPGTRLTVL.

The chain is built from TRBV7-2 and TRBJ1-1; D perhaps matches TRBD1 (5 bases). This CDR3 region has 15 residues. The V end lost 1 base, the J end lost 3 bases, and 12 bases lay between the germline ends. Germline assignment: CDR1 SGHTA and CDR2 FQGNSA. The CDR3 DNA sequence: TGTGCCAGCAGCTTAGTGCCGGAGGGGTACACTGAAGCTTTCTTT. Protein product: CASSLVPEGYTEAFF.

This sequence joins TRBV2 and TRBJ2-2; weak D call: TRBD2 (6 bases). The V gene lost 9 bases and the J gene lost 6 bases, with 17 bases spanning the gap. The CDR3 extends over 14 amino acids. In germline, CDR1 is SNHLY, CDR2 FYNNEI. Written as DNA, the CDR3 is TGTGCCAGTGGACTACCCCACCAAGCCGGGGAGCTGTTTTTT. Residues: CASGLPHQAGELFF.

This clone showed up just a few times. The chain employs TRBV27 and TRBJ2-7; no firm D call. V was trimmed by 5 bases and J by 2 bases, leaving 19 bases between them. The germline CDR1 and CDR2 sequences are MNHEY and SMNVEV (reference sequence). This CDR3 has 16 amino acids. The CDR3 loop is CASSPRFSRNTYEQYF. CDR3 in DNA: TGTGCCAGCAGTCCCCGCTTTTCTAGAAATACCTACGAGCAGTACTTC.

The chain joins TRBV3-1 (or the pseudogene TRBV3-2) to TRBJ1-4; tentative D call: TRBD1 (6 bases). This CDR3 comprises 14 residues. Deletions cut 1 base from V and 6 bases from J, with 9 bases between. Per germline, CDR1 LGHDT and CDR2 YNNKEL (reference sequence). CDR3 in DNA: TGTGCCAGCAGCCAAGCGTCAGGGGATGAAAAACTGTTTTTT. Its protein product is CASSQASGDEKLFF.

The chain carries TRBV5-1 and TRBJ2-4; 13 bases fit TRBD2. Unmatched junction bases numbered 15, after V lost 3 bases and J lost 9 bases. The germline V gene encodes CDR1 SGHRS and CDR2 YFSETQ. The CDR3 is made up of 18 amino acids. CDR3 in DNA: TGCGCCAGCAGCTCGAGGGCCGGACTAGCGGGGGAAGGAGGCATTCAGTACTTC. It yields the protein CASSSRAGLAGEGGIQYF.

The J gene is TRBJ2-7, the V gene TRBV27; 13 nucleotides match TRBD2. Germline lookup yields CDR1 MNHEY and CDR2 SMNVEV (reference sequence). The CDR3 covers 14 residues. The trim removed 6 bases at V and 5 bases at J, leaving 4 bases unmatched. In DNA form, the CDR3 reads TGTGCCAGCAGACCTGGACTAGCGGGAGACGAGCAGTACTTC. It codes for CASRPGLAGDEQYF.

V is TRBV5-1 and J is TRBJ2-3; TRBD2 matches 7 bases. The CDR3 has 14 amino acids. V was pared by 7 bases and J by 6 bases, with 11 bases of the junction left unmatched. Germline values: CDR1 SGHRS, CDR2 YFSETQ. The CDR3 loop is CASGGTGGIDTQYF. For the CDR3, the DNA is TGCGCCAGCGGCGGGACGGGGGGTATCGATACGCAGTATTTT.

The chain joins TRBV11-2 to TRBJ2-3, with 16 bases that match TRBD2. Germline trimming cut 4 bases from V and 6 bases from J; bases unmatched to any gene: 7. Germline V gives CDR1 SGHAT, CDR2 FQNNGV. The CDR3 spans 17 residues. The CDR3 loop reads CASSSGTSGRADDTQYF. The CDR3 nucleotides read TGTGCCAGCAGCTCGGGGACTAGCGGGAGGGCCGACGATACGCAGTATTTT.

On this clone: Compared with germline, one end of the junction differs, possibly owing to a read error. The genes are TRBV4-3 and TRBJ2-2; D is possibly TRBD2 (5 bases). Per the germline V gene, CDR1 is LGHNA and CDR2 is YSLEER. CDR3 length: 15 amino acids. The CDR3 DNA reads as TGCGCCAGCAGCCAAGATCCAACCCCCTCACGGGAACTGTTTTTT. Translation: CASSQDPTPSRELFF.